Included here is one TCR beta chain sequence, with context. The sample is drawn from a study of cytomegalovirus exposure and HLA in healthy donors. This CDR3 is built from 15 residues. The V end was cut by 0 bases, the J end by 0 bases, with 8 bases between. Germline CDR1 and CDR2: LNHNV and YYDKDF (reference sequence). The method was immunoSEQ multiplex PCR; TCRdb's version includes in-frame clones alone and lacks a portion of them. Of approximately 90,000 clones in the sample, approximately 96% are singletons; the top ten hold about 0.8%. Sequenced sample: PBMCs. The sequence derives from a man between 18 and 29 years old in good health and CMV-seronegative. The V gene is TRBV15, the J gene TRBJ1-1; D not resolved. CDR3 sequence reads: CATSRERLMNTEAFF. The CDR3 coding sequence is TGTGCCACCAGCAGAGAGCGCCTTATGAACACTGAAGCTTTCTTT.